This TCR beta chain was profiled in a study of shared clonotypes between healthy human individuals. Study-level results: Clonotypes that were shared across a handful of donors made up 4% to 6% of naive CD4 clonotypes. Sampling included only blood; tissue repertoires likely differ. Generation probabilities were higher for clonotypes shared across all four sorted-subset donors than for unshared ones.

This CDR3 comprises 15 residues. CDR1 and CDR2 from the germline V gene are SGHRS and YFSETQ. Trimming at V came to 0 bases and at J to 8 bases, leaving 6 bases not matched to a gene. Concerning this clone itself: Its target is unknown.

Authors' analysis steps: Filtering of immunoSEQ junctional sequences could not match full-length read filtering. Here immunoSEQ multiplex PCR was the method, and the copy in TCRdb shows in-frame clones only, minus some. V and J calls and clone size are copied from that table; D and trimming were computed from the DNA. Of a few million clones listed, 85% to 95% were seen once; the top ten hold under 0.45%. The sequence came from a man in his late teens or twenties in good health. Some clones in this sample may be carry-over from other donors' samples. The sample was naive CD4+ T cells from PBMCs. Described subset: CD45RA+ positively selected. The chain combines TRBV5-1 with TRBJ2-1, with 9 nucleotides matching TRBD2. The CDR3 loop reads CASSLALAGRDEQFF. The DNA of the CDR3 is TGCGCCAGCAGCTTGGCCCTAGCGGGACGGGATGAGCAGTTCTTC.